One sample yielded the 32 T cell receptor beta chains listed below, sequenced in a study of naive and memory T cell subsets. An oligonucleotide containing a UMI was ligated to the 3' end of TCR cDNA. The SP2 primer and nested alpha and beta constant region primers amplified ligated cDNA in four rounds. TCRdb itself ran the 5' RACE reads through MiXCR, one entry per CDR3 protein. The data contain approximately 30,000 distinct CDR3 sequences, around 17% of them seen just once; the ten biggest clones take up around 2.5%. These receptors came from a female donor in good health.

The CDR3 bases are TGTGCCAGCAGTTTCCAGCGTCCCAATGAGCAGTTCTTC. Protein: CASSFQRPNEQFF. The gene calls are TRBV6-2 or TRBV6-3 and TRBJ2-1; D is uncertain. The CDR3 is 13 residues long. Germline lookup yields CDR1 MNHEY and CDR2 SVGEGT. The V gene lost 4 bases and the J gene lost 6 bases, with 10 bases spanning the gap.

V gene TRBV12-3 or TRBV12-4 combines with J gene TRBJ1-3; D remains ambiguous. V dropped 6 bases and J dropped 0 bases, with 9 bases sitting between them. The CDR3 is made up of 14 amino acids. Here the CDR3 reads CASRHSFSGNTIYF. DNA of the CDR3: TGTGCCAGCAGGCACAGTTTCTCTGGAAACACCATATATTTT.

The chain couples TRBV5-1 to TRBJ2-7; D is possibly TRBD1 (8 bases). This CDR3 comprises 14 residues. Germline assignment: CDR1 SGHRS and CDR2 YFSETQ. V dropped 2 bases and J dropped 2 bases, with 11 bases sitting between them. The CDR3 is CASSFTGGAYEQYF. CDR3 DNA: TGCGCCAGCAGCTTTACAGGGGGGGCCTACGAGCAGTACTTC.

In its sample, this clonotype was seen a few times. The CDR3 DNA follows: TGTGCCAGCAGCTTACCTCTGGGCGGGGGGCTCGCAGATACGCAGTATTTT. Protein: CASSLPLGGGLADTQYF. The J gene is TRBJ2-3, the V gene TRBV7-6, with 8 bases fitting TRBD2. Germline V CDR1 and CDR2: SGHVS, FNYEAQ. The CDR3 is made up of 17 amino acids. V shed 2 bases and J 4 bases; nucleotides not matched to a gene: 11.

The chain carries TRBV25-1 and TRBJ2-5, with TRBD2 matching 10 bases. V gave up 4 bases and J gave up 2 bases; unmatched junction bases: 4. This CDR3 has 15 amino acids. The germline V gene encodes CDR1 MGHDK and CDR2 SYGVNS. CDR3 sequence reads: CASSALAGVQETQYF. CDR3 sequence (DNA): TGTGCCAGCAGTGCGCTAGCGGGGGTGCAAGAGACCCAGTACTTC.

This clonotype has a count of ten or more. This chain joins TRBV29-1 and TRBJ2-1, with D perhaps matching TRBD2 (7 bases). CDR1 SQVTM and CDR2 ANQGSEA come from the germline V gene. The CDR3 has 15 amino acids. Trimming took off 2 bases at V and 4 bases at J, with 15 bases between the two ends. The CDR3 protein is CSVEPGGDTYNEQFF. The CDR3, as DNA: TGCAGCGTTGAACCTGGGGGGGACACATACAATGAGCAGTTCTTC.

The chain's CDR3 is CASSRILAGAYNEQFF. In DNA form, the CDR3 reads TGTGCCAGCAGTCGAATTCTAGCGGGGGCTTACAATGAGCAGTTCTTC. This chain joins TRBV3-1 and TRBJ2-1; TRBD2 matches 10 bases. The V gene's germline CDR1 is LGHDT and CDR2 YNNKEL (reference sequence). The CDR3 is 16 amino acids. V shed 6 bases, J shed 4 bases, and the junction held 9 bases outside the gene matches.

This clonotype has ten or more counts. V gene TRBV10-2 combines with J gene TRBJ2-1; 7 nucleotides match TRBD2. This CDR3 contains 13 residues. Per the germline V gene, CDR1 is WSHSY and CDR2 is SAAADI. Trimming removed 5 bases from V and 3 bases from J; junction bases left unmatched: 1. The CDR3 nucleotides are TGCGCCAGCAGTAGCGGGAACTACAATGAGCAGTTCTTC. Translated: CASSSGNYNEQFF.

This clonotype showed up many times. This chain uses TRBV20-1 with TRBJ2-1; the D gene is possibly TRBD2 (5 bases). From germline, CDR1 is DFQATT and CDR2 SNEGSKA (reference sequence). There are 15 residues in the CDR3. With 3 bases removed from V and 1 base from J, the gap between germline ends came to 13 bases. The CDR3 DNA reads TGCAGTGCTAGTTCCGGGGAACGATCCTACAATGAGCAGTTCTTC. Residues: CSASSGERSYNEQFF.

Many counts were recorded for this clonotype. CDR3 loop: CSVGRLGRITEAFF. The CDR3 coding sequence is TGCAGCGTTGGGCGGCTGGGCCGGATCACTGAAGCTTTCTTT. The rearrangement links TRBV29-1 to TRBJ1-1, with unresolved D. The CDR3 is 14 residues long. Germline CDR1 and CDR2: SQVTM and ANQGSEA. V lost 4 bases to trimming and J lost 4 bases, with 16 bases between them.

A few counts support this clonotype. The chain links TRBV5-6 to TRBJ1-1; 8 bases fit TRBD1. CDR1 and CDR2 (germline): SGHDT, YYEEEE. The trim removed 1 base at V and 10 bases at J, leaving 18 bases unmatched. CDR3 size: 17 residues. This CDR3 reads CASSLRWLTQGAQGAFF. The CDR3 DNA reads as TGTGCCAGCAGCTTGCGATGGTTAACTCAGGGGGCGCAGGGAGCTTTCTTT.

There are many counts of this clonotype. The chain has TRBV7-6 and TRBJ2-5; unclear D gene. Germline lookup yields CDR1 SGHVS and CDR2 FNYEAQ. The CDR3 is 14 residues long. The V gene lost 5 bases and the J gene lost 3 bases, with 13 bases spanning the gap. The CDR3 DNA follows: TGTGCCAGCAGCCGTGGCACCTTCGAAGAGACCCAGTACTTC. Protein sequence: CASSRGTFEETQYF.

This clonotype was observed a few times. The chain has TRBV7-2 and TRBJ1-1; maybe TRBD1 (5 bases). This CDR3 region has 16 residues. Germline V CDR1 and CDR2: SGHTA, FQGNSA. The V and J ends lost 6 bases and 0 bases respectively, with 17 bases between them. The CDR3 is CASSLLRVGMNTEAFF. CDR3 nucleotides: TGTGCCAGCAGTTTGCTCAGGGTAGGGATGAACACTGAAGCTTTCTTT.

This clonotype was detected ten times or more. The J gene is TRBJ2-7, the V gene TRBV18; tentatively, D is TRBD1 or TRBD2 (5 bases each). CDR1 and CDR2 (germline): KGHSH, LQKENI. Trimming took 1 base from V and 3 from J, leaving 34 bases between them. This CDR3 is built from 22 residues. The CDR3 spells CASSPRYSQGQRTPLEDYEQYF. Written as DNA, the CDR3 is TGTGCCAGCTCACCACGTTATTCCCAGGGCCAAAGAACGCCGTTGGAGGACTACGAGCAGTACTTC.

The gene calls are TRBV7-9 and TRBJ2-3; tentatively, D is TRBD1 (6 bases). The CDR3 extends over 14 amino acids. Germline V gene lookup returns CDR1 SEHNR and CDR2 FQNEAQ (reference sequence). Trimming took 5 bases from V and 5 from J, leaving 14 bases between them. In DNA form, the CDR3 reads TGTGCCAGCAGCCTAGGACAGCTTGGAGATACGCAGTATTTT. Protein product: CASSLGQLGDTQYF.

The gene calls are TRBV7-6 and TRBJ2-5; D possibly corresponds to TRBD1 (6 bases). The length of the CDR3 is 12 residues. The V end lost 8 bases, the J end lost 5 bases, and 12 bases lay between the germline ends. Germline V gives CDR1 SGHVS, CDR2 FNYEAQ. CDR3 region: CASSGVGETQYF. DNA for the CDR3: TGTGCCAGCTCAGGGGTTGGGGAGACCCAGTACTTC. Looking up the rest from reference TRBV7-6 and TRBJ2-5 gives the full variable domain: GAGVSQSPRYKVTKRGQDVALRCDPISGHVSLYWYRQALGQGPEFLTYFNYEAQQDKSGLPNDRFSAERPEGSISTLTIQRTEQRDSAMYRCASSGVGETQYFGPGTRLLVL.

This clonotype has at least ten counts. The chain links TRBV29-1 to TRBJ2-3; the D gene is possibly TRBD2 (5 bases). V shed 7 bases and J shed 6 bases, with 23 bases lying between them. The CDR3 runs to 15 residues. Per the germline V gene, CDR1 is SQVTM and CDR2 is ANQGSEA. CDR3 amino acids: CSATPPGSGADTQYF. As DNA, the CDR3 is TGCAGCGCCACCCCACCGGGATCCGGCGCCGATACGCAGTATTTT.

The chain recombines TRBV29-1 with TRBJ2-2; maybe TRBD1 (5 bases). The CDR3 covers 15 residues. Per the germline V gene, CDR1 is SQVTM and CDR2 is ANQGSEA. Trimming took 0 bases from V and 10 from J, leaving 18 bases between them. The chain's CDR3 is CSVEDRAGRSEELFF. The CDR3 DNA follows: TGCAGCGTTGAAGATCGCGCAGGGCGTTCCGAGGAGCTGTTTTTT.

The sample holds a few counts of this clonotype. V is TRBV29-1 and J is TRBJ1-2; D perhaps matches TRBD1 (5 bases). Trimming removed 1 base from V and 4 bases from J, with 13 bases in between. This CDR3 region has 14 residues. Looked up from germline, CDR1 is SQVTM and CDR2 is ANQGSEA. DNA for the CDR3: TGCAGCGTTGAAGGGGCAGGGCGGATCTATGGCTACACCTTC. Its protein product is CSVEGAGRIYGYTF.

By sample share, this clonotype is medium-sized. The chain links TRBV11-3 to TRBJ2-5; D may be TRBD2 (6 bases). CDR3 length equals 17 residues. The germline V gene has CDR1 SGHNT and CDR2 YENEEA. V lost 6 bases to trimming and J lost 0 bases, with 20 bases between them. CDR3 coding DNA: TGTGCCAGCAGTCCACGAGGTGGCCGGGACTACCAAGAGACCCAGTACTTC. Amino acids: CASSPRGGRDYQETQYF. Based on the CDR3 plus reference TRBV11-3 and TRBJ2-5, the full variable domain is EAGVVQSPRYKIIEKKQPVAFWCNPISGHNTLYWYLQNLGQGPELLIRYENEEAVDDSQLPKDRFSAERLKGVDSTLKIQPAELGDSAVYLCASSPRGGRDYQETQYFGPGTRLLVL.

This rearrangement joins TRBV20-1 to TRBJ2-1; 10 bases line up with TRBD2. The V gene end was trimmed by 3 bases and the J gene end by 7 bases; junction bases not matched to a gene: 18. This CDR3 has 18 residues. Per the germline V gene, CDR1 is DFQATT and CDR2 is SNEGSKA (reference sequence). The CDR3 DNA reads TGCAGTGCTAGGAAACACCGGCTAGCGGGGGCCTACGGGAATGAGCAGTTCTTC. It encodes CSARKHRLAGAYGNEQFF.

This clonotype was observed at least ten times. The V gene is TRBV6-1, the J gene TRBJ2-3; D perhaps matches TRBD2 (6 bases). The CDR3 contains 18 residues. V was cut by 0 bases and J by 1 base, with 17 bases left in between. CDR1 MNHNS and CDR2 SASEGT come from the germline V gene. The CDR3, as DNA: TGTGCCAGCAGTGAAGCACCCCCTGGGGGGTCAGGCACAGATACGCAGTATTTT. Translated, it gives CASSEAPPGGSGTDTQYF.

This clonotype was recorded many times. The genes are TRBV6-5 and TRBJ1-2; D is unresolved. The length of the CDR3 is 16 residues. Trimming removed 6 bases from V and 3 bases from J, with 20 bases in between. Germline V lookup: CDR1 MNHEY, CDR2 SVGAGI. The CDR3 nucleotides are TGTGCCAGCAGCGACGGAGGATACCCGAGAGACTATGGCTACACCTTC. Residues: CASSDGGYPRDYGYTF.

This clonotype came up a few times. The chain employs TRBV29-1 and TRBJ2-7; D is perhaps TRBD2 (6 bases). Germline CDR1 SQVTM, CDR2 ANQGSEA. Deletions cut 4 bases from V and 3 bases from J, with 16 bases between. The CDR3 is 14 residues long. As DNA, the CDR3 is TGCAGCGTTGTCATTCTTGGCGGGGACTACGAGCAGTACTTC. Residues: CSVVILGGDYEQYF.

This clonotype has just a few counts. This chain joins TRBV5-1 and TRBJ2-3, with D unresolved. The V and J ends lost 1 base and 0 bases respectively, with 6 bases between them. This CDR3 has 14 amino acids. Germline loops: CDR1 SGHRS, CDR2 YFSETQ. CDR3 sequence reads: CASSLPPSTDTQYF. CDR3 DNA: TGCGCCAGCAGCTTGCCCCCTAGCACAGATACGCAGTATTTT.

The genes are TRBV7-8 and TRBJ2-3; TRBD2 matches 8 bases. Germline V gene data show CDR1 as SGHVS and CDR2 as FQNEAQ. CDR3 length: 16 residues. Trimming cost V 2 bases and J 0 bases; bases outside gene matches: 4. The CDR3 here is CASSLIGGASTDTQYF. In DNA form, the CDR3 reads TGTGCCAGCAGCTTAATCGGGGGGGCTAGCACAGATACGCAGTATTTT.

The chain recombines TRBV6-5 with TRBJ2-5; 11 bases map to TRBD2. Germline-derived CDR1 and CDR2 are MNHEY and SVGAGI. V dropped 7 bases and J dropped 3; count of bases not matched to a gene: 4. The CDR3 covers 14 residues. The chain's CDR3 is CASTSGGSKETQYF. CDR3 nucleotides: TGTGCCAGCACTAGCGGGGGGAGTAAAGAGACCCAGTACTTC.

At least ten counts were recorded for this clonotype. V usage is TRBV29-1 and J usage is TRBJ2-4, with unresolved D. V was pared by 1 base and J by 0 bases, with 10 bases between. This CDR3 is 15 amino acids long. Germline V lookup: CDR1 SQVTM, CDR2 ANQGSEA. The CDR3 nucleotides read TGCAGCGTTGAAGTCAGAGACCTAGCCAAAAACATTCAGTACTTC. Amino acids: CSVEVRDLAKNIQYF.

This clonotype has ten or more counts. V and J are TRBV7-3 and TRBJ1-2; D possibly corresponds to TRBD1 (5 bases). Trimming took off 8 bases at V and 3 bases at J, with 10 bases between the two ends. CDR3 size: 12 residues. The germline CDR1 and CDR2 sequences are SGHTA and FQGTGA. The CDR3 here is CASPGDDYGYTF. In DNA form, the CDR3 reads TGTGCCAGCCCGGGGGATGACTATGGCTACACCTTC.

There are many counts of this clonotype. The chain links TRBV6-5 to TRBJ2-7, with a possible D match to TRBD1 (5 bases). This CDR3 has 14 residues. Germline CDR1 MNHEY, CDR2 SVGAGI. Trimming left V 11 bases short and J 2 bases short, with 19 bases between. CDR3 in amino acids: CAPLKGRVAYEQYF. CDR3 coding DNA: TGTGCCCCCCTAAAGGGCAGGGTCGCCTACGAGCAGTACTTC.

In this sample, this clonotype is medium-sized (0.01 to 0.1%). The chain carries TRBV18 and TRBJ1-5; D perhaps matches TRBD1 (6 bases). Germline CDR1 and CDR2: KGHSH and LQKENI. The CDR3 spans 14 residues. V was trimmed by 2 bases and J by 5 bases, leaving 10 bases between them. In nucleotides, the CDR3 is TGTGCCAGCTCACCATTAGGGGGTGATCAGCCCCAGCATTTT. It codes for CASSPLGGDQPQHF.

There are many counts of this clonotype. The V and J genes are TRBV18 and TRBJ1-1; the match to TRBD1 covers 7 bases. The germline CDR1 and CDR2 sequences are KGHSH and LQKENI. The CDR3 consists of 16 residues. With 3 bases clipped from V and 1 base from J, the junction kept 8 bases outside the gene matches. The CDR3 loop is CASSPSSGGTNTEAFF. DNA for the CDR3: TGTGCCAGCTCACCTTCGTCAGGGGGAACGAACACTGAAGCTTTCTTT.